This T cell receptor (beta chain) was identified in a study of blood T cell repertoires in COVID-19. Across the whole study: The United States, Italy and Spain were the sources of the acute and convalescent COVID-19 samples. In each case, the material was cDNA or gDNA derived from T cells, B-cell-depleted T cells, or PBMCs.

This clone occurred a few times. Germline CDR1 LNHDA, CDR2 SQIVND (reference sequence). V shed 3 bases and J 1 base; nucleotides not matched to a gene: 11. This CDR3 has 18 residues. Original processing notes: Nucleated cell counts were estimated from reference gene primer amplification. Generated by immunoSEQ multiplex PCR, the TCRdb table keeps only in-frame clones and is missing some. Clone size and V and J calls were adopted from that table, with D and trimming inferred from the DNA. The sample has about 140,000 clones, 80% to 90% seen once. The genes are TRBV19 and TRBJ1-5; 8 nucleotides line up with TRBD1. The source material was peripheral blood. This receptor was identified in a woman in her 40s with acute or convalescent COVID-19. In nucleotides, the CDR3 is TGTGCCAGTAGTATCGGGACAGGTCCCTCGAGGAGCAATCAGCCCCAGCATTTT. Protein sequence: CASSIGTGPSRSNQPQHF. The variable domain in full, with the rest retrieved from reference TRBV19 and TRBJ1-5, is DGGITQSPKYLFRKEGQNVTLSCEQNLNHDAMYWYRQDPGQGLRLIYYSQIVNDFQKGDIAEGYSVSREKKESFPLTVTSAQKNPTAFYLCASSIGTGPSRSNQPQHFGDGTRLSIL.